What follows describes a single T cell receptor beta chain. Germline trimming cut 5 bases from V and 2 bases from J; bases unmatched to any gene: 3. Germline V CDR1 and CDR2: MDHEN, SYDVKM. This CDR3 contains 14 residues. The data were obtained in a study of shared clonotypes between healthy human individuals. Profiled with immunoSEQ multiplex PCR; TCRdb holds only in-frame clones, not every one. The sample lists about half a million clones; 70% to 80% were seen once. Sequences were obtained from PBMCs. This chain uses TRBV28 with TRBJ2-7, with 10 bases aligning to TRBD2. This clonotype originated in a woman in her 40s in good health. Some clones in this sample may be carry-over from other donors' samples. CDR3 nucleotide sequence: TGTGCCAGCAGTCTAACTAGCGGGGCCTACGAGCAGTACTTC. This sequence encodes CASSLTSGAYEQYF.